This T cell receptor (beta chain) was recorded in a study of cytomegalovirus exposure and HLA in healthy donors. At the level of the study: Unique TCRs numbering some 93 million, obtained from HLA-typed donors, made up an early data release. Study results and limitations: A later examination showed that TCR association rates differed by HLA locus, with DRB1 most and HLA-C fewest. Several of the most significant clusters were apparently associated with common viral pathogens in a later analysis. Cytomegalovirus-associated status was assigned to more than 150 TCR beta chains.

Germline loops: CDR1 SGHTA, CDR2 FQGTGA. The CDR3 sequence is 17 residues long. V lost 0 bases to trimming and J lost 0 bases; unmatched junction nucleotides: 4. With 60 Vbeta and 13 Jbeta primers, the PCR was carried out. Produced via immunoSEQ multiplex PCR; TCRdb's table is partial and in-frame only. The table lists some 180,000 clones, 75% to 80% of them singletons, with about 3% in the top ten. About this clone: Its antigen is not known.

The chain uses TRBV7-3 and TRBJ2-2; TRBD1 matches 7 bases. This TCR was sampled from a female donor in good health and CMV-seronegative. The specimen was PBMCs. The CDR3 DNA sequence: TGTGCCAGCAGCTTAACCGGGACAGCCGCGAACACCGGGGAGCTGTTTTTT. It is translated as CASSLTGTAANTGELFF.